This TCR beta chain emerged from a study of blood T cell repertoires in COVID-19. Study overall: The United States, Italy and Spain provided the acute and convalescent COVID-19 samples. Nucleic acid was either cDNA or gDNA, and it came from T cells, B-cell-depleted T cells, or PBMCs.

This clone was seen just once. Seattle researchers signed up patients amid active infection and tracked them longitudinally. Study processing details: Counts of nucleated cells, estimated from reference gene primer amplification, were obtained. Method: immunoSEQ multiplex PCR; TCRdb's copy keeps in-frame clones and lacks some. V and J calls and clone size follow that table, whereas D and trimming were derived from the DNA. The table includes 200,000 or so clones, around four fifths detected once. The CDR3 consists of 13 residues. The germline gives CDR1 SQVTM, CDR2 ANQGSEA. V shed 6 bases and J shed 7 bases, with 18 bases lying between them.

The J gene is TRBJ1-2, the V gene TRBV29-1; unclear D gene. Sequences were obtained from peripheral blood. The sequence was collected from a man in his sixties with COVID-19, enrolled during active disease. CDR3 coding DNA: TGCAGCGTCGCCCTTGCCCAACTATCTGGCTACACCTTC. This sequence encodes CSVALAQLSGYTF.